A single sample is the source of the 15 T cell receptor beta chains below, sequenced in a study of T cells in Graves' hyperthyroidism and ophthalmopathy. TCR beta CDR3 regions were amplified from RNA transcripts. Researchers ran a first-round RT-PCR on the TCR CDR3 using the HTBI primer set. Each CDR3 protein gets one entry after TCRdb re-called the multiplex PCR reads with MiXCR. The sample lists fewer than 550,000 distinct CDR3 sequences, around 14% seen once, with roughly 7.7% in the top ten. Sample: blood. The receptors here all came from a woman under 30 with Graves' hyperthyroidism.

This clonotype was counted ten times or more. V is TRBV7-9 and J is TRBJ2-1; TRBD1 matches at 11 bases. Germline CDR1 SEHNR, CDR2 FQNEAQ (reference sequence). V shed 5 bases and J 3 bases; nucleotides not matched to a gene: 6. The CDR3 is 16 residues long. Written as DNA, the CDR3 is TGTGCCAGCAGCCCGATGGACAGGGGGCGCTACAATGAGCAGTTCTTC. This gives the protein CASSPMDRGRYNEQFF.

This clonotype occurred many times. This sequence joins TRBV12-3 or TRBV12-4 and TRBJ2-5, with 8 bases fitting TRBD1. CDR3 length equals 15 residues. The trim removed 5 bases at V and 5 bases at J, leaving 10 bases unmatched. This CDR3 is CASSLRQGHSETQYF. CDR3 DNA sequence: TGTGCCAGCAGTCTCCGACAGGGGCATAGCGAGACCCAGTACTTC.

This clonotype was counted ten times or more. The genes are TRBV28 and TRBJ2-7, with TRBD1 matching 9 bases. Unmatched junction bases numbered 9, after V lost 6 bases and J lost 3 bases. This CDR3 has 15 residues. Germline V gene lookup returns CDR1 MDHEN and CDR2 SYDVKM. The CDR3 DNA sequence: TGTGCCAGCAGCCCAGACAGGGGGGGGAACTACGAGCAGTACTTC. Translated, it gives CASSPDRGGNYEQYF. Full variable domain (outside the CDR3, taken from reference TRBV28 and TRBJ2-7): DVKVTQSSRYLVKRTGEKVFLECVQDMDHENMFWYRQDPGLGLRLIYFSYDVKMKEKGDIPEGYSVSREKKERFSLILESASTNQTSMYLCASSPDRGGNYEQYFGPGTRLTVT.

This clonotype has at least ten counts. The rearrangement uses TRBV12-3 or TRBV12-4 and TRBJ2-4, with D hard to call. With 5 bases removed from V and 5 bases from J, the gap between germline ends came to 10 bases. The CDR3 is 13 residues long. The chain's CDR3 is CASSNGWENIQYF. The CDR3 coding sequence is TGTGCCAGCAGTAACGGGTGGGAAAACATTCAGTACTTC.

The table lists this clonotype with many counts. The chain joins TRBV20-1 to TRBJ2-3, with TRBD1 matching 10 bases. The CDR3 has 14 residues. Germline-derived CDR1 and CDR2 are DFQATT and SNEGSKA (reference sequence). V was pared by 6 bases and J by 5 bases, with 8 bases of the junction left unmatched. The CDR3 reads CSASDRGRVDTQYF. The CDR3 nucleotides are TGCAGTGCCAGTGACAGGGGGCGCGTAGATACGCAGTATTTT.

The sample holds one count of this clonotype. The limits of the CDR3 on the DNA are not certain, so only TCRdb's listed CDR3 is given. The chain couples TRBV11-2 to TRBJ1-1. The CDR3 spans 24 residues, counting both ends. Germline CDR1 and CDR2: SGHAT and FQNNGV. CDR3 in amino acids: CAHPEDSSFYICSALTRLNTEAFF.

In its sample, this clonotype was seen many times. The V and J genes are TRBV12-3 or TRBV12-4 and TRBJ1-2, with D maybe TRBD1 (6 bases). V was trimmed by 6 bases and J by 3 bases, leaving 14 bases between them. The CDR3 loop spans 14 amino acids. The CDR3 bases are TGTGCCAGCAGGCCCACGGGACAACACTATGGCTACACCTTC. Translated: CASRPTGQHYGYTF.

This clonotype was seen a few times. The CDR3 nucleotides are TGCGCCAGCAGCCAGTTGACAGGGGAGGACGAGCAGTACTTC. Encoded protein: CASSQLTGEDEQYF. This chain joins TRBV4-1 and TRBJ2-7; 8 nucleotides align to TRBD1. V was pared by 3 bases and J by 5 bases, with 6 bases of the junction left unmatched. CDR3 length equals 14 residues. Germline V CDR1 and CDR2: MGHRA, YSYEKL.

This clonotype showed up many times. The gene calls are TRBV3-1 and TRBJ1-1; TRBD1 agrees at 9 bases. Germline V gene data show CDR1 as LGHDT and CDR2 as YNNKEL (reference sequence). The CDR3 spans 16 residues. Germline trimming cut 1 base from V and 1 base from J; bases unmatched to any gene: 4. In DNA, the CDR3 is TGTGCCAGCAGCCAAGCCCCGGGACAGGGGAACACTGAAGCTTTCTTT. It yields the protein CASSQAPGQGNTEAFF.

The gene calls are TRBV6-1 and TRBJ1-2, with D maybe TRBD1 (6 bases). The CDR3 loop spans 15 amino acids. Trimming removed 6 bases at V and 1 base at J, with 15 bases between. Germline-derived CDR1 and CDR2 are MNHNS and SASEGT. CDR3 residues: CASSRRGRDNYGYTF. CDR3 nucleotides: TGTGCCAGCAGCCGGCGGGGGCGAGATAACTATGGCTACACCTTC.

This clonotype was counted only a few times. This chain connects TRBV20-1 to TRBJ2-2; D unresolved. The CDR3 contains 14 residues. The germline V and J ends were trimmed by 4 bases and 0 bases, with 9 bases remaining between them. The germline V gene encodes CDR1 DFQATT and CDR2 SNEGSKA (reference sequence). The CDR3 here is CSATSGANTGELFF. The CDR3 bases are TGCAGTGCTACTTCTGGGGCGAACACCGGGGAGCTGTTTTTT.

In its sample, this clonotype was seen many times. The J gene is TRBJ2-1, the V gene TRBV11-2; D unresolved. From germline, CDR1 is SGHAT and CDR2 FQNNGV. The CDR3 covers 15 residues. Trimming took 4 bases from V and 1 from J, leaving 11 bases between them. In DNA form, the CDR3 reads TGTGCCAGCAGCTCGGTGAGACATTCCTACAATGAGCAGTTCTTC. Residues: CASSSVRHSYNEQFF.

The chain links TRBV19 to TRBJ1-3; TRBD1 is a possible D gene (5 bases). Germline CDR1 and CDR2: LNHDA and SQIVND (reference sequence). CDR3 length: 16 amino acids. V lost 3 bases and J lost 2, with 14 bases in between. CDR3 sequence (DNA): TGTGCCAGTAGTATCTTTCCCAGGGAGGCTGGAAACACCATATATTTT. Translated: CASSIFPREAGNTIYF.

The J gene is TRBJ1-3, the V gene TRBV7-8; D is undetermined. Germline V gives CDR1 SGHVS, CDR2 FQNEAQ. This CDR3 contains 15 residues. V was clipped by 5 bases and J by 2 bases, with 13 bases between them. The CDR3 spells CASSLEEVTGNTIYF. In nucleotides, the CDR3 is TGTGCCAGCAGCCTAGAAGAAGTGACTGGAAACACCATATATTTT.

This clonotype was recorded many times. The V and J genes are TRBV28 and TRBJ2-7, with 10 bases lining up with TRBD1. Germline assignment: CDR1 MDHEN and CDR2 SYDVKM. The CDR3 runs to 13 residues. V was pared by 6 bases and J by 5 bases, with 4 bases of the junction left unmatched. The CDR3 DNA reads TGTGCCAGCAGGAGCGGGACAGGGGACGAGCAGTACTTC. Protein sequence: CASRSGTGDEQYF.